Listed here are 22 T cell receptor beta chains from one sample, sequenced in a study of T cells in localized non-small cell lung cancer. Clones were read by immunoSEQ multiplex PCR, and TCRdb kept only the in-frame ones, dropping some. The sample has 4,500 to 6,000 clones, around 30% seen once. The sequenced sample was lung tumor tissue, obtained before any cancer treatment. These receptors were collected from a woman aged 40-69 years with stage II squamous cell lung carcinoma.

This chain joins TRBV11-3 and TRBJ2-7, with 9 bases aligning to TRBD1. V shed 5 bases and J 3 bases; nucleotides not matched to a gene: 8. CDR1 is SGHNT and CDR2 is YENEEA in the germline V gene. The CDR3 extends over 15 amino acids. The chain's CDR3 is CASSSRDREDYEQYF. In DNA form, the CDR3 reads TGTGCCAGCAGCAGCCGGGACAGGGAGGACTACGAGCAGTACTTC. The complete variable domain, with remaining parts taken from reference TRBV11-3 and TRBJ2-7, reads EAGVVQSPRYKIIEKKQPVAFWCNPISGHNTLYWYLQNLGQGPELLIRYENEEAVDDSQLPKDRFSAERLKGVDSTLKIQPAELGDSAVYLCASSSRDREDYEQYFGPGTRLTVT.

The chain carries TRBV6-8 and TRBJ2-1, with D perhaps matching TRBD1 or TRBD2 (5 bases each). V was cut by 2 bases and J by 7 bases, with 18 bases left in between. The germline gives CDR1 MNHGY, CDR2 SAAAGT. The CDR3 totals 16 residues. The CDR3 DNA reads TGTGCCAGCAGTTACGATGGTTTGGGGGTAGGTAATGAGCAGTTCTTC. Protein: CASSYDGLGVGNEQFF.

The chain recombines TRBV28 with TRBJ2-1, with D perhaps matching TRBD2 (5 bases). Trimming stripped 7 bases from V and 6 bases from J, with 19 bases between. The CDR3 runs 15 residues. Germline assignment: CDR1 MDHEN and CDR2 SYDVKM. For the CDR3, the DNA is TGTGCCAGCACCCTACGGACCCTAGCTTCCAATGAGCAGTTCTTC. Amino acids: CASTLRTLASNEQFF.

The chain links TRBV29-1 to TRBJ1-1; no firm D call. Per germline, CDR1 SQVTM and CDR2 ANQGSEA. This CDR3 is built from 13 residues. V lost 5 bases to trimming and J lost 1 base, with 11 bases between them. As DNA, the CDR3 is TGCAGCGTTCCCATGGTAGGGAACACTGAAGCTTTCTTT. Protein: CSVPMVGNTEAFF.

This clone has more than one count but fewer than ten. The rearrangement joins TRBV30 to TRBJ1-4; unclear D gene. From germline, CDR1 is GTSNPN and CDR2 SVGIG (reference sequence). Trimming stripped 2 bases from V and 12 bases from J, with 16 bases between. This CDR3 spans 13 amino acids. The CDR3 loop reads CAWSMEAPVQLFF. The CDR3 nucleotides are TGTGCCTGGAGTATGGAGGCCCCCGTGCAACTGTTTTTT. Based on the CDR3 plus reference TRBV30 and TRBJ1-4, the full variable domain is SQTIHQWPATLVQPVGSPLSLECTVEGTSNPNLYWYRQAAGRGLQLLFYSVGIGQISSEVPQNLSASRPQDRQFILSSKKLLLSDSGFYLCAWSMEAPVQLFFGSGTQLSVL.

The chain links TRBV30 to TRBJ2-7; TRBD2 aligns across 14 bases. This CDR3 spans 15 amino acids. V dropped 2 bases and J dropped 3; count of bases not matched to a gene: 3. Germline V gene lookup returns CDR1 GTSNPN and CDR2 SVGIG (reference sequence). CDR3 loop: CAWSRGLAGVYEQYF. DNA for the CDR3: TGTGCCTGGAGTCGGGGACTAGCGGGAGTCTACGAGCAGTACTTC.

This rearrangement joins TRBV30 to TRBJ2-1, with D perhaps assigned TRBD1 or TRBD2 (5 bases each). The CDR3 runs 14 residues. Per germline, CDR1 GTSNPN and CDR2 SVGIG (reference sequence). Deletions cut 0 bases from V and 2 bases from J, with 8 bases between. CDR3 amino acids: CAWSVRDAYNEQFF. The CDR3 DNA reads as TGTGCCTGGAGTGTAAGGGACGCCTACAATGAGCAGTTCTTC.

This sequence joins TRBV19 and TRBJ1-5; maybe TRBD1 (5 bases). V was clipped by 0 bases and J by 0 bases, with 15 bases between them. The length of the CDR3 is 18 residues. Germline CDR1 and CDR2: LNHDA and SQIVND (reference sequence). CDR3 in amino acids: CASSIDLPGTLSNQPQHF. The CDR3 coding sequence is TGTGCCAGTAGTATAGATCTTCCCGGGACCCTTAGCAATCAGCCCCAGCATTTT.

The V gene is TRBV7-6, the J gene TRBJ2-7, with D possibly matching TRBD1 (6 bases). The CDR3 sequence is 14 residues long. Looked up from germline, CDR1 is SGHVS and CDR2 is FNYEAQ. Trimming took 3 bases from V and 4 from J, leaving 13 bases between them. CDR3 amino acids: CASSLFRGVYEQYF. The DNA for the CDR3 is TGTGCCAGCAGCTTGTTCAGGGGAGTTTACGAGCAGTACTTC.

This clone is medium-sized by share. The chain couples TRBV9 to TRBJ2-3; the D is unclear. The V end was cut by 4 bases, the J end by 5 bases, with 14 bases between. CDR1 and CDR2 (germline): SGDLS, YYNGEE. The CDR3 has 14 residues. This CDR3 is CASSRASGGDTQYF. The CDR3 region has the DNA TGTGCCAGCAGCCGGGCCTCTGGCGGAGATACGCAGTATTTT.

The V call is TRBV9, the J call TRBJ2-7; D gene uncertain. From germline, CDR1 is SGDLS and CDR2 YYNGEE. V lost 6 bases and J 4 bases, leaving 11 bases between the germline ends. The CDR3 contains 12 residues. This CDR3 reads CASTYNRYEQYF. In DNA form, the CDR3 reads TGTGCCAGCACGTACAATCGATACGAGCAGTACTTC.

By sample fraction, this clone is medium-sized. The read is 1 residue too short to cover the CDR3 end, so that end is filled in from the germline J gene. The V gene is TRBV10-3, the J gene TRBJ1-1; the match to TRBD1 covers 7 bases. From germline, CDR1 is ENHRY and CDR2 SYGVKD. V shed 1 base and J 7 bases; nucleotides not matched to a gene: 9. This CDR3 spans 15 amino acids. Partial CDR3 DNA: TGTGCCATCAGTGAGTATGACAGGGAAGGGATTGAAGCTTTC. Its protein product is CAISEYDREGIEAF. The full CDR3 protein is CAISEYDREGIEAFF.

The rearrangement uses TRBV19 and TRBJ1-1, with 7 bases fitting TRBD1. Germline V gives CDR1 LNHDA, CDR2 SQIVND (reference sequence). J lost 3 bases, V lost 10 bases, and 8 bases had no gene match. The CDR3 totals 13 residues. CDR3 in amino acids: CATKTGIYTEAFF. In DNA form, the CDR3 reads TGTGCCACCAAGACAGGGATCTACACTGAAGCTTTCTTT.

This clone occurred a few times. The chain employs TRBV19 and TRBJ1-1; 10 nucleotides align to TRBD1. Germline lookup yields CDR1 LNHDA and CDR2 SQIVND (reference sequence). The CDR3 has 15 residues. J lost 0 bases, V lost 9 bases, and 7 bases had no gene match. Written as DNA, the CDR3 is TGTGCCAGCGGGGACAGGGGCGACTTGAACACTGAAGCTTTCTTT. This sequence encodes CASGDRGDLNTEAFF.

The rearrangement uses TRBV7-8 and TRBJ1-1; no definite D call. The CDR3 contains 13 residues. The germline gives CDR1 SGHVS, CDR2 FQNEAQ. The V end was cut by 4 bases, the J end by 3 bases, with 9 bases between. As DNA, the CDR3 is TGTGCCAGCAGCTCCCACGGTTACACTGAAGCTTTCTTT. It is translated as CASSSHGYTEAFF.

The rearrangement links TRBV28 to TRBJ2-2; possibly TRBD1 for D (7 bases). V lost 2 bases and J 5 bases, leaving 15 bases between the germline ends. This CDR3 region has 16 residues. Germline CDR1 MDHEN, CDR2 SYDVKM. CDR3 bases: TGTGCCAGCAGTTTAGTCCCACAGGGGAGGACCGGGGAGCTGTTTTTT. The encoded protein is CASSLVPQGRTGELFF.

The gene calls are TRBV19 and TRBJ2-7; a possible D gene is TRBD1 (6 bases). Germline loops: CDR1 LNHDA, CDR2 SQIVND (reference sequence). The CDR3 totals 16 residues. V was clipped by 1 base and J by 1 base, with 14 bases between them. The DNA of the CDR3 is TGTGCCAGTAGTATAGGTCCAGGGGAAATGTCCTACGAGCAGTACTTC. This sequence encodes CASSIGPGEMSYEQYF.

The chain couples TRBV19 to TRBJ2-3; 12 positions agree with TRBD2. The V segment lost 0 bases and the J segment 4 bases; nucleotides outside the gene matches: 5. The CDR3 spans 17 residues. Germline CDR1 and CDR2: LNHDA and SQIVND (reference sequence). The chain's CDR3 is CASSIDPPSGRADTQYF. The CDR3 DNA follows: TGTGCCAGTAGTATAGATCCTCCTAGCGGGAGGGCAGATACGCAGTATTTT.

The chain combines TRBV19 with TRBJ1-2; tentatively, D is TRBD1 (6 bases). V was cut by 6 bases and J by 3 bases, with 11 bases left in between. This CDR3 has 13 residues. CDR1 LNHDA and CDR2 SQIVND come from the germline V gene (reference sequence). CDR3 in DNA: TGTGCCAGTAGGTTACAGGGAGACTATGGCTACACCTTC. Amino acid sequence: CASRLQGDYGYTF.

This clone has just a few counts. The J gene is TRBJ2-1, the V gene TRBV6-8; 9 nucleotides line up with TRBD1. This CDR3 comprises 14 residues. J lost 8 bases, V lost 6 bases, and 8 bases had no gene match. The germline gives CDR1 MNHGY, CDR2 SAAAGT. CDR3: CASRDLGTGYEQFF. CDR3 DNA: TGTGCCAGCAGGGACCTAGGGACAGGGTATGAGCAGTTCTTC.

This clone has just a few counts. This chain's CDR3 is CASSVEGGLNSPLHF. The CDR3 nucleotides are TGTGCCAGCAGCGTAGAGGGGGGGCTTAATTCACCCCTCCACTTT. The chain recombines TRBV9 with TRBJ1-6; weak D call: TRBD1 (6 bases). The CDR3 has 15 residues. CDR1 SGDLS and CDR2 YYNGEE come from the germline V gene. V was trimmed by 0 bases and J by 6 bases, leaving 10 bases between them.

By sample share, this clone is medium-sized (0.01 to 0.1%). CDR3 sequence (DNA): TGTGCCAGCAGTCCGGCCCGACTAGCGGGAGGGCCCCGCAATGAGCAGTTCTTC. Its translation: CASSPARLAGGPRNEQFF. The chain combines TRBV6-8 with TRBJ2-1; 14 nucleotides agree with TRBD2. V shed 5 bases and J 6 bases; nucleotides not matched to a gene: 12. The CDR3 has 18 residues. In germline, CDR1 is MNHGY, CDR2 SAAAGT.